A selection of T cell receptor beta chains follows, all from one sample in a study of OX40 agonist ivuxolimab in advanced cancers. Method: immunoSEQ multiplex PCR; TCRdb's copy keeps in-frame clones and lacks some. The sample lists approximately 100,000 clones; about 90% were seen once. The specimen comprised CD4+ or CD8+ T cells sorted from blood, sampled in a trial of the OX40 agonist ivuxolimab. The receptors were gathered from an adult with an advanced solid tumor such as melanoma, head and neck, liver or kidney cancer. Both conserved end residues are part of each CDR3. A D gene is named only where the DNA matches it firmly. Size values are once, few and many counts, or a class for expanded clones, and some rows have none.

abundance,j_gene,d_gene,v_gene,CDR3aa,CDR3nt
NA,TRBJ2-2,TRBD2,TRBV18,CASSPRAGYNTGELFF,TGTGCCAGCTCACCCAGAGCGGGATACAACACCGGGGAGCTGTTTTTT
NA,TRBJ2-1,NA,TRBV7-2,CASSLVAGNYNEQFF,TGTGCCAGCAGCTTAGTGGCGGGAAATTACAATGAGCAGTTCTTC
NA,TRBJ1-4,NA,TRBV5-4,CASSPNSDVNEKLFF,TGTGCCAGCAGCCCCAACAGTGACGTTAATGAAAAACTGTTTTTT
NA,TRBJ2-7,TRBD2,TRBV19,CASSPRTSGASYEQYF,TGTGCCAGTAGTCCCCGGACTAGCGGGGCCTCCTACGAGCAGTACTTC
NA,TRBJ2-5,NA,TRBV30,CAWSETGRGRETQYF,TGTGCCTGGAGTGAAACAGGGCGCGGGCGAGAGACCCAGTACTTC
NA,TRBJ2-7,NA,TRBV4-1,CASSQTALRGPLEQYF,TGCGCCAGCAGCCAAACGGCGCTCCGGGGCCCCCTCGAGCAGTACTTC
NA,TRBJ1-5,NA,TRBV23-1,CASSQATQGDSNQPQHF,TGCGCCAGCAGTCAAGCGACACAGGGTGATAGCAATCAGCCCCAGCATTTT
many,TRBJ1-1,NA,TRBV7-9,CASSLVDRAVMNTEAFF,TGTGCCAGCAGCTTAGTTGACAGAGCCGTCATGAACACTGAAGCTTTCTTT
NA,TRBJ2-2,NA,TRBV9,CASSVHYTGELFF,TGTGCCAGCAGCGTCCACTACACCGGGGAGCTGTTTTTT
NA,TRBJ2-7,NA,TRBV5-5,CASSFTGSYEQYF,TGTGCCAGCAGCTTTACAGGTTCCTACGAGCAGTACTTC
NA,TRBJ2-7,NA,TRBV7-2,CASSYVGGTYEQYF,TGTGCCAGCAGCTATGTTGGGGGAACCTACGAGCAGTACTTC
NA,TRBJ2-3,NA,TRBV19,CASSIMQGRTDTQYF,TGTGCCAGTAGTATAATGCAGGGTCGCACAGATACGCAGTATTTT
NA,TRBJ2-7,TRBD1,TRBV4-3,CASSPGRTGGVEQYF,TGCGCCAGCAGCCCTGGGCGGACAGGGGGCGTCGAGCAGTACTTC
NA,TRBJ2-3,NA,TRBV7-3,CASSSGHPGREADTQYF,TGTGCCAGCAGCTCGGGACACCCGGGACGGGAGGCAGATACGCAGTATTTT
NA,TRBJ1-2,NA,TRBV19,CASSMGLSIYGYTF,TGTGCCAGTAGCATGGGGCTATCGATATATGGCTACACCTTC
NA,TRBJ1-3,NA,TRBV30,CAWSAFGNTIYF,TGTGCCTGGAGTGCGTTCGGAAACACCATATATTTT
NA,TRBJ2-3,NA,TRBV7-9,CASNTRGGADTQYF,TGTGCCAGCAATACCCGCGGAGGCGCAGATACGCAGTATTTT
NA,TRBJ1-5,TRBD1,TRBV30,CAWKKQGEGQPQHF,TGTGCCTGGAAAAAACAGGGGGAGGGCCAGCCCCAGCATTTT
NA,TRBJ2-5,NA,TRBV30,CAWSGSETQYF,TGTGCCTGGAGTGGGTCGGAGACCCAGTACTTC
NA,TRBJ2-1,NA,TRBV18,CASSPRREGTNNEQFF,TGTGCCAGCTCACCACGCCGGGAAGGGACCAACAATGAGCAGTTCTTC
NA,TRBJ2-3,TRBD2,TRBV9,CASSSREGPTDTQYF,TGTGCCAGCAGCTCGCGGGAGGGCCCCACAGATACGCAGTATTTT
NA,TRBJ1-2,NA,TRBV30,CAWSVTPNYGYTF,TGTGCCTGGAGTGTAACCCCTAACTATGGCTACACCTTC
NA,TRBJ2-7,NA,TRBV2,CASKGTDTPIEQYF,TGTGCCAGCAAAGGGACGGACACCCCTATCGAGCAGTACTTC
NA,TRBJ2-3,NA,TRBV2,CASSALSRDTQYF,TGTGCCAGCAGTGCCCTGTCCAGAGATACGCAGTATTTT
few,TRBJ2-7,NA,TRBV15,CATSRESIAYEQYF,TGTGCCACCAGCAGAGAATCCATTGCCTACGAGCAGTACTTC
NA,TRBJ2-3,TRBD2,TRBV7-9,CASSTRYPGLAGLTDTQYF,TGTGCCAGCAGCACCCGCTATCCGGGACTAGCGGGATTGACAGATACGCAGTATTTT
NA,TRBJ1-1,NA,TRBV18,CASSPPAGVNTEAFF,TGTGCCAGCTCACCACCGGCAGGGGTGAACACTGAAGCTTTCTTT
few,TRBJ1-1,NA,TRBV5-5,CASYRDRTEAFF,TGTGCCAGCTACAGGGATAGAACTGAAGCTTTCTTT
NA,TRBJ2-7,TRBD1,TRBV5-6,CASSLSLDRGLTYEQYF,TGTGCCAGCAGCTTGTCACTGGACAGGGGGCTAACTTACGAGCAGTACTTC
NA,TRBJ1-2,NA,TRBV7-6,CASSPIPGAYGYTF,TGTGCCAGCAGCCCAATTCCGGGGGCCTATGGCTACACCTTC
NA,TRBJ2-2,NA,TRBV9,CASSARDGNTGELFF,TGTGCCAGCAGCGCCCGGGACGGGAACACCGGGGAGCTGTTTTTT
NA,TRBJ2-3,TRBD1,TRBV5-1,CASRDGTGSTDTQYF,TGCGCCAGCAGGGATGGGACAGGGAGCACAGATACGCAGTATTTT
NA,TRBJ2-7,NA,TRBV5-1,CASSLRLPGYEQYF,TGCGCCAGCAGCTTAAGACTACCCGGCTACGAGCAGTACTTC
NA,TRBJ1-1,NA,TRBV19,CASSIQGRNAEAFF,TGTGCCAGTAGTATTCAGGGCCGGAACGCTGAAGCTTTCTTT
NA,TRBJ2-5,NA,TRBV6-1,CASTANRAAQETQYF,TGTGCCAGCACCGCCAATCGGGCAGCTCAAGAGACCCAGTACTTC
few,TRBJ2-3,TRBD2,TRBV5-1,CASSLGTTDTQYF,TGCGCCAGCAGCCTGGGGACTACTGATACGCAGTATTTT
NA,TRBJ2-3,TRBD2,TRBV28,CASSSLVQREGPNTQYF,TGTGCCAGCAGTTCCTTGGTCCAGCGGGAGGGCCCTAATACGCAGTATTTT